The following is a TCR beta chain sequence with its context. Antigen specificity is unknown. Germline-derived CDR1 and CDR2 are LNHDA and SQIVND (reference sequence). CDR3 length: 14 residues. The V gene lost 3 bases and the J gene lost 0 bases, with 6 bases spanning the gap. The data derive from a study of OX40 agonist ivuxolimab in advanced cancers. General observations from the study: The investigators did not determine what antigen specificity the expanded peripheral T cells had.

Generated by immunoSEQ multiplex PCR, the TCRdb table keeps only in-frame clones and is missing some. The sample contains tens of thousands of clones, around nine tenths of which appear only once. This clonotype was sampled from an adult with an advanced solid tumor such as melanoma, head and neck, liver or kidney cancer. This chain uses TRBV19 with TRBJ1-3; D is uncertain. The input for sequencing was CD4+ or CD8+ T cells sorted from blood, taken in a trial of the OX40 agonist ivuxolimab. The CDR3 loop is CASSMQSSGNTIYF. As DNA, the CDR3 is TGTGCCAGTAGTATGCAGAGCTCTGGAAACACCATATATTTT.